The entry that follows covers one T cell receptor beta chain sequence. Its target is unknown. A junction end diverges from the germline sequence, so it may reflect a read error. The PCR had 60 Vbeta and 13 Jbeta primers. Assay used: immunoSEQ multiplex PCR; TCRdb lists only in-frame clones, some missing. The table lists roughly 120,000 clones. This CDR3 has 13 residues. The germline V gene has CDR1 SSHAT and CDR2 FNYEAQ (reference sequence). The record originates from a study of cytomegalovirus exposure and HLA in healthy donors. As for the study in general: HLA-typed donors were the source of around 87 million unique TCRs, which an early data release held. Caucasian-associated ancestry cluster membership applied to around 80% of some 400 genotyped donors. Overall study results and limits: Rare TCR sequences predominated, though certain public TCRs were found in many donors. Over 150 TCR beta chains were listed as cytomegalovirus-associated.

This TCR was recovered from a man aged 18 to 30 in good health and CMV-seronegative. This rearrangement joins TRBV7-7 to TRBJ2-1, with D tentatively TRBD1 (5 bases). What was sequenced was PBMCs. The CDR3 DNA reads TGTGCTAGCAGCGTGGACAACGGCCATGAGCAGTTCTTC. As protein: CASSVDNGHEQFF.